Following are 26 T cell receptor beta chains from one sample sequenced in a study of shared clonotypes between healthy human individuals. TCRdb's copy holds only in-frame clones and misses some; the assay was immunoSEQ multiplex PCR. The sample carries about 480,000 clones, roughly 78% recorded once. The specimen sequenced was PBMCs. Receptors were obtained from a woman aged 35 to 49 in good health. Some clones in this sample may be carry-over from other donors' samples.

V usage is TRBV30 and J usage is TRBJ1-6, with TRBD1 as a possible D gene (5 bases). This CDR3 region has 13 residues. Germline CDR1 is GTSNPN and CDR2 is SVGIG (reference sequence). Trimming took 4 bases from V and 8 from J, leaving 12 bases between them. The CDR3, as DNA: TGTGCCTGGAAAAAGGGGCCCGATTCACCCCTCCACTTT. It encodes CAWKKGPDSPLHF.

The V call is TRBV5-4, the J call TRBJ2-5, with TRBD2 matching over 9 bases. Trimming cost V 0 bases and J 7 bases; bases outside gene matches: 7. CDR3 length equals 15 residues. The germline gives CDR1 SGHNT, CDR2 YYREEE (reference sequence). The CDR3 coding sequence is TGTGCCAGCAGCTTGGAGCTAGCGGGATTCGGGACCCAGTACTTC. Protein: CASSLELAGFGTQYF.

The chain recombines TRBV7-6 with TRBJ2-1; 8 bases are a match to TRBD1. CDR1 SGHVS and CDR2 FNYEAQ come from the germline V gene. The CDR3 sequence is 15 residues long. Trimming took 4 bases from V and 9 from J; bases not matched to a gene: 11. CDR3: CASSSWTGRLIEQFF. The CDR3 nucleotides are TGTGCCAGCAGCTCCTGGACAGGGAGGTTGATTGAGCAGTTCTTC.

The chain is built from TRBV7-8 and TRBJ2-5, with 11 bases fitting TRBD2. V was pared by 3 bases and J by 4 bases, with 10 bases of the junction left unmatched. The CDR3 is made up of 17 amino acids. Looked up from germline, CDR1 is SGHVS and CDR2 is FQNEAQ. The CDR3 nucleotides are TGTGCCAGCAGCTTTCTTTATAGCGGGAGGGCGGGAGAGACCCAGTACTTC. It yields the protein CASSFLYSGRAGETQYF.

The V and J genes are TRBV27 and TRBJ1-5; possible D gene TRBD1, 5 bases. CDR1 MNHEY and CDR2 SMNVEV come from the germline V gene (reference sequence). V shed 2 bases and J shed 7 bases, with 12 bases lying between them. The CDR3 spans 14 residues. In DNA form, the CDR3 reads TGTGCCAGCAGTTTAAGGCAGGGTGAACAGCCCCAGCATTTT. It translates to CASSLRQGEQPQHF.

V is TRBV30 and J is TRBJ2-7; 7 positions match TRBD1. The CDR3 is 13 residues long. Per the germline V gene, CDR1 is GTSNPN and CDR2 is SVGIG (reference sequence). The junction had 2 bases not matched to a gene; V was cut back by 0 bases and J by 3 bases. CDR3 bases: TGTGCCTGGAGTGTAGCAGGGGGCTACGAGCAGTACTTC. The encoded protein is CAWSVAGGYEQYF.

V and J are TRBV10-3 and TRBJ1-2, with TRBD1 matching 11 bases. The CDR3 contains 15 residues. Germline values: CDR1 ENHRY, CDR2 SYGVKD. Trimming took 0 bases from V and 7 from J; bases not matched to a gene: 4. As DNA, the CDR3 is TGTGCCATCAGTGAGTCGCCGGGACAGGGGGTTGGCTACACCTTC. Its translation is CAISESPGQGVGYTF.

This clone was observed a few times. The chain carries TRBV7-9 and TRBJ2-1, with D possibly being TRBD1 (5 bases). V gave up 3 bases and J gave up 1 base, with 13 bases separating them. There are 16 residues in the CDR3. Germline V gene sequence: CDR1 SEHNR, CDR2 FQNEAQ (reference sequence). CDR3 DNA sequence: TGTGCCAGCAGCTTGAACCGACAGAATTCCTACAATGAGCAGTTCTTC. It codes for CASSLNRQNSYNEQFF.

The chain recombines TRBV5-1 with TRBJ2-7, with D tentatively TRBD1 or TRBD2 (5 bases each). The CDR3 spans 14 residues. Trimming left V 4 bases short and J 7 bases short, with 18 bases between. CDR1 is SGHRS and CDR2 is YFSETQ in the germline V gene. The CDR3: CASSRPGPSGEQYF. For the CDR3, the DNA is TGCGCCAGCAGCCGCCCGGGACCGTCGGGGGAGCAGTACTTC.

The chain is built from TRBV4-1 and TRBJ2-7, with 7 bases identical to TRBD1. CDR1 is MGHRA and CDR2 is YSYEKL in the germline V gene. After removal of 3 bases from V and 2 bases from J, the junction contained 4 bases not matched to a gene. The CDR3 has 14 residues. The CDR3 nucleotides read TGCGCCAGCAGCCAGACAGGGAACACCTACGAGCAGTACTTC. Amino acid sequence: CASSQTGNTYEQYF.

The rearrangement joins TRBV2 to TRBJ2-7, with 13 positions matching TRBD2. CDR1 is SNHLY and CDR2 is FYNNEI in the germline V gene. The CDR3 runs to 15 residues. Trimming took 1 base from V and 7 from J; bases not matched to a gene: 4. The CDR3 loop is CASSEGLAGGGEQYF. The CDR3 DNA reads as TGTGCCAGCAGTGAAGGACTAGCGGGAGGAGGGGAGCAGTACTTC.

On this clone: Since a far larger clone is one base different, this is likely a read error. V and J are TRBV6-4 and TRBJ2-2; the match to TRBD2 covers 8 bases. Germline-derived CDR1 and CDR2 are MRHNA and SNTAGT. With 4 bases clipped from V and 4 bases from J, the junction kept 2 bases outside the gene matches. The CDR3 length is 14 residues. Here the CDR3 DNA reads TGTGCCAGCAGTGGTAGCGGGGCCACCGGGGAGCTGTTTTTT. This encodes CASSGSGATGELFF.

This clone was found once. This chain connects TRBV29-1 to TRBJ2-4; tentatively, D is TRBD1 or TRBD2 (6 bases each). CDR1 is SQVTM and CDR2 is ANQGSEA in the germline V gene. Trimming took off 3 bases at V and 8 bases at J, with 17 bases between the two ends. This CDR3 is 14 amino acids long. CDR3: CSVEGGGPFHIQYF. In DNA form, the CDR3 reads TGCAGCGTTGAGGGGGGCGGACCATTCCACATTCAGTACTTC.

The chain links TRBV30 to TRBJ2-7; D gene uncertain. Germline V lookup: CDR1 GTSNPN, CDR2 SVGIG (reference sequence). The CDR3 runs 13 residues. With 0 bases removed from V and 6 bases from J, the gap between germline ends came to 12 bases. CDR3 nucleotide sequence: TGTGCCTGGAGTGTAGGCTGGCAGGTCGAGCAGTACTTC. It is translated as CAWSVGWQVEQYF.

This clone was seen more than once but under ten times. The V and J genes are TRBV7-6 and TRBJ2-1; TRBD2 matches 10 bases. Germline loops: CDR1 SGHVS, CDR2 FNYEAQ. V lost 3 bases and J lost 6; bases outside the gene matches: 5. This CDR3 region has 15 residues. CDR3 amino acids: CASSFGLAGVNEQFF. The CDR3 bases are TGTGCCAGCAGCTTCGGGCTAGCGGGGGTCAATGAGCAGTTCTTC.

The V call is TRBV27, the J call TRBJ1-1; D is uncertain. The CDR3 length is 15 residues. The V end was cut by 2 bases, the J end by 0 bases, with 10 bases between. The germline V gene encodes CDR1 MNHEY and CDR2 SMNVEV (reference sequence). The CDR3 DNA sequence: TGTGCCAGCAGTTTAAGGGCAGACATGAACACTGAAGCTTTCTTT. Its translation: CASSLRADMNTEAFF.

Here the CDR3 reads CAISEIAEGNEQYF. The CDR3, as DNA: TGTGCCATCAGTGAAATTGCGGAAGGGAACGAGCAGTACTTC. The chain joins TRBV10-3 to TRBJ2-7; D uncertain. V shed 3 bases and J shed 5 bases, with 14 bases lying between them. Germline V gene lookup returns CDR1 ENHRY and CDR2 SYGVKD. This CDR3 comprises 14 residues.

This chain joins TRBV2 and TRBJ2-1, with a weak D call TRBD2 (5 bases). Germline V gene sequence: CDR1 SNHLY, CDR2 FYNNEI. V lost 3 bases, J lost 7 bases, and 7 bases lay in between. The CDR3 is made up of 12 amino acids. As DNA, the CDR3 is TGTGCCAGCAGTGATTGGGAGAATGAGCAGTTCTTC. Its translation: CASSDWENEQFF.

The chain joins TRBV29-1 to TRBJ2-1; D unresolved. The CDR3 spans 11 residues. V lost 4 bases and J 6 bases, leaving 7 bases between the germline ends. Germline V gene sequence: CDR1 SQVTM, CDR2 ANQGSEA. The CDR3 bases are TGCAGCGTTGGTAATTTCAATGAGCAGTTCTTC. Its translation is CSVGNFNEQFF.

The chain combines TRBV27 with TRBJ1-2; TRBD1 matches 9 bases. Trimming took 4 bases from V and 5 from J; bases not matched to a gene: 8. This CDR3 has 15 residues. Germline loops: CDR1 MNHEY, CDR2 SMNVEV (reference sequence). The CDR3, as DNA: TGTGCCAGCAGTTCAGCCGGGACAGGGATGTATGGCTACACCTTC. Translated: CASSSAGTGMYGYTF.

This clone was counted once. This chain connects TRBV7-6 to TRBJ1-2; D gene ambiguous. The germline gives CDR1 SGHVS, CDR2 FNYEAQ. The CDR3 loop spans 13 amino acids. V shed 1 base and J shed 2 bases, with 5 bases lying between them. CDR3 sequence: CASSLGPNYGYTF. DNA for the CDR3: TGTGCCAGCAGCTTAGGTCCAAACTATGGCTACACCTTC.

V gene TRBV19 combines with J gene TRBJ2-1, with D possibly TRBD2 on 6 matching bases. The V gene lost 6 bases and the J gene lost 6 bases, with 15 bases spanning the gap. The CDR3 runs to 14 residues. The V gene's germline CDR1 is LNHDA and CDR2 SQIVND (reference sequence). As DNA, the CDR3 is TGTGCCAGTAGACAGGTGTGGAGGGCCAATGAGCAGTTCTTC. The encoded protein is CASRQVWRANEQFF.

This clone was seen only a few times. Other DNA sequences in the same sample also yield this CDR3. The chain carries TRBV11-2 and TRBJ2-3; no reliable D call. Between the trimmed V and J ends, which lost 1 base and 1 base, there was a span of 3 bases. Per germline, CDR1 SGHAT and CDR2 FQNNGV. The CDR3 extends over 13 amino acids. For the CDR3, the DNA is TGTGCCAGCAGCTTAGCGGGCACAGATACGCAGTATTTT. This gives the protein CASSLAGTDTQYF.

The V and J genes are TRBV30 and TRBJ1-6; no reliable D call. The V end lost 1 base, the J end lost 0 bases, and 13 bases lay between the germline ends. Germline V lookup: CDR1 GTSNPN, CDR2 SVGIG (reference sequence). The CDR3 contains 17 residues. The DNA of the CDR3 is TGTGCCTGGAGTGGGCAGAGAAGCAGCTCCTATAATTCACCCCTCCACTTT. Amino acid sequence: CAWSGQRSSSYNSPLHF.

The V and J genes are TRBV28 and TRBJ2-7, with 7 bases identical to TRBD1. This CDR3 contains 14 residues. The germline V gene has CDR1 MDHEN and CDR2 SYDVKM. V was clipped by 3 bases and J by 4 bases; unmatched bases: 6. CDR3 sequence (DNA): TGTGCCAGCAGTTTTCCGGACAGGTCTTACGAGCAGTACTTC. Its protein is CASSFPDRSYEQYF.

The V gene is TRBV10-1, the J gene TRBJ2-3; D gene uncertain. Germline CDR1 reads WNHNN; CDR2 reads SYGVQD (reference sequence). The germline V and J ends were trimmed by 2 bases and 0 bases, with 12 bases remaining between them. The CDR3 is 16 amino acids. CDR3 nucleotides: TGCGCCAGCAGTGAGGTCTTGTCAGCTAGCACAGATACGCAGTATTTT. The encoded protein is CASSEVLSASTDTQYF.